Shown below are 9 T cell receptor beta chains from a single sample sequenced in a study of CD8 T cells in Susac syndrome. The authors reverse transcribed roughly 0.5 to 1 ug RNA with random hexamers. One entry per CDR3 protein, called by TCRdb with MiXCR from the immunoSEQ multiplex PCR reads. Seen here are 180,000 or so distinct CDR3 sequences, just under 95% observed once, and the top ten hold 0.14%. The sequencing input was CD4+ T cells from PBMCs. Receptors were obtained from a human donor in good health.

This clonotype was detected only once. This chain links TRBV7-2 with TRBJ2-3; possible D gene TRBD2, 6 bases. V lost 3 bases and J lost 5, with 15 bases in between. Germline CDR1 reads SGHTA; CDR2 reads FQGNSA. CDR3 length: 15 residues. The CDR3 region has the DNA TGTGCCAGCAGCTTGAACCCCGGGGGAAAAGATACGCAGTATTTT. It encodes CASSLNPGGKDTQYF.

CDR3 region: CASSVDPADGNSPLHF. The DNA of the CDR3 is TGCGCCAGCAGCGTGGACCCGGCCGATGGCAATTCACCCCTCCACTTT. The chain links TRBV5-1 to TRBJ1-6; D is unclear. The germline CDR1 and CDR2 sequences are SGHRS and YFSETQ. There are 16 residues in the CDR3. Trimming removed 4 bases at V and 7 bases at J, with 18 bases between. Based on the CDR3 plus reference TRBV5-1 and TRBJ1-6, the full variable domain is KAGVTQTPRYLIKTRGQQVTLSCSPISGHRSVSWYQQTPGQGLQFLFEYFSETQRNKGNFPGRFSGRQFSNSRSEMNVSTLELGDSALYLCASSVDPADGNSPLHFGNGTRLTVT.

This chain connects TRBV6-6 to TRBJ1-1; no reliable D call. The CDR3 has 13 amino acids. V lost 4 bases and J lost 0, with 6 bases in between. Germline CDR1 is MNHNY and CDR2 is SVGAGI (reference sequence). The CDR3 bases are TGTGCCAGCAGTTCTTTAATGAACACTGAAGCTTTCTTT. The encoded protein is CASSSLMNTEAFF.

The V call is TRBV27, the J call TRBJ1-1; the D gene is possibly TRBD1 (5 bases). V was clipped by 6 bases and J by 2 bases, with 10 bases between them. This CDR3 contains 13 residues. Germline CDR1 reads MNHEY; CDR2 reads SMNVEV (reference sequence). The CDR3 coding sequence is TGTGCCAGCAGCCTACAGGTTAACACTGAAGCTTTCTTT. It is translated as CASSLQVNTEAFF.

The DNA of the CDR3 is TGTGCCACCGCCCGGCCGCAAGAGACCCAGTACTTC. Translating it yields CATARPQETQYF. This chain connects TRBV2 to TRBJ2-5; D is unresolved. This CDR3 comprises 12 residues. The germline CDR1 and CDR2 sequences are SNHLY and FYNNEI. Trimming took off 10 bases at V and 2 bases at J, with 11 bases between the two ends.

The gene calls are TRBV7-6 and TRBJ2-3; D tentatively fits TRBD1 or TRBD2 (6 bases each). Trimming took 4 bases from V and 2 from J, leaving 13 bases between them. Looked up from germline, CDR1 is SGHVS and CDR2 is FNYEAQ. This CDR3 is 15 amino acids long. This chain's CDR3 is CASSSGAAHTDTQYF. The CDR3, as DNA: TGTGCCAGCAGCTCGGGGGCAGCACACACAGATACGCAGTATTTT.

This clonotype occurred once. The V call is TRBV9, the J call TRBJ2-6; unclear D gene. The CDR3 covers 16 residues. CDR1 is SGDLS, CDR2 YYNGEE, per germline. Trimming stripped 0 bases from V and 0 bases from J, with 7 bases between. The CDR3: CASSVAGYSGANVLTF. The CDR3 DNA is TGTGCCAGCAGCGTAGCTGGGTACTCTGGGGCCAACGTCCTGACTTTC.

The chain uses TRBV12-3 or TRBV12-4 and TRBJ1-2; D possibly corresponds to TRBD1 (6 bases). The length of the CDR3 is 12 residues. Trimming removed 6 bases at V and 7 bases at J, with 12 bases between. The chain's CDR3 is CASRKQGAGYTF. The CDR3 bases are TGTGCCAGCAGGAAACAGGGTGCTGGCTACACCTTC.

This chain uses TRBV9 with TRBJ2-1; 7 bases align to TRBD1. Germline V gene lookup returns CDR1 SGDLS and CDR2 YYNGEE. The length of the CDR3 is 15 residues. V was clipped by 7 bases and J by 0 bases; unmatched bases: 7. DNA of the CDR3: TGTGCCAGCGGGACAGACTTAGTCTCCTACAATGAGCAGTTCTTC. Protein: CASGTDLVSYNEQFF.